These 32 T cell receptor beta chains originate from one sample sequenced in a study of T cells after yellow fever vaccination. Using its own MiXCR run on the 5' RACE reads, TCRdb lists one record per CDR3 protein. The sample shows 78,000 or so distinct CDR3 sequences, roughly 7% of them seen only once. Material: CD8+ T cells sorted from PBMCs, obtained more than 8 days after the first yellow fever vaccination. These receptors were taken from a man aged 18 to 30 who received the YFV17D yellow fever vaccine.

The chain uses TRBV11-1 and TRBJ2-1, with 9 nucleotides matching TRBD1. V was clipped by 6 bases and J by 6 bases; unmatched bases: 6. The V gene's germline CDR1 is SGHAT and CDR2 FQDESV (reference sequence). The CDR3 is made up of 14 amino acids. CDR3 sequence: CASRGGQGTNEQFF. DNA for the CDR3: TGTGCCAGCAGAGGGGGACAGGGTACCAATGAGCAGTTCTTC.

This clonotype has more than one count but fewer than ten. The chain combines TRBV11-2 with TRBJ2-1; D is possibly TRBD1 (6 bases). Trimming took 4 bases from V and 1 from J, leaving 17 bases between them. This CDR3 region has 17 residues. CDR1 and CDR2 from the germline V gene are SGHAT and FQNNGV. Here the CDR3 DNA reads TGTGCCAGCAGCTCCTTCACAGGGCCTGGATCCTACAATGAGCAGTTCTTC. Translation: CASSSFTGPGSYNEQFF.

In its sample, this clonotype was seen many times. J is TRBJ1-2 and V is TRBV7-8; a weak D match, TRBD1 (6 bases). CDR1 is SGHVS, CDR2 FQNEAQ, per germline. The V gene lost 1 base and the J gene lost 4 bases, with 10 bases spanning the gap. CDR3 length: 14 residues. The CDR3 DNA sequence: TGTGCCAGCAGCTTAGGAGGGACAAGCTATGGCTACACCTTC. Residues: CASSLGGTSYGYTF. Full variable domain (rest looked up from reference TRBV7-8 and TRBJ1-2): GAGVSQSPRYKVAKRGQDVALRCDPISGHVSLFWYQQALGQGPEFLTYFQNEAQLDKSGLPSDRFFAERPEGSVSTLKIQRTQQEDSAVYLCASSLGGTSYGYTFGSGTRLTVV.

This clonotype occurred a few times. This chain joins TRBV7-2 and TRBJ2-1; D call uncertain. The CDR3 is 15 amino acids. CDR1 SGHTA and CDR2 FQGNSA come from the germline V gene. V was trimmed by 2 bases and J by 5 bases, leaving 13 bases between them. CDR3 nucleotide sequence: TGTGCCAGCAGCTTAACACTTTTAATGGACAATGAGCAGTTCTTC. This codes for CASSLTLLMDNEQFF. The complete variable domain, with remaining parts taken from reference TRBV7-2 and TRBJ2-1, reads GAGVSQSPSNKVTEKGKDVELRCDPISGHTALYWYRQSLGQGLEFLIYFQGNSAPDKSGLPSDRFSAERTGGSVSTLTIQRTQQEDSAVYLCASSLTLLMDNEQFFGPGTRLTVL.

This clonotype was observed at least ten times. The genes are TRBV12-3 or TRBV12-4 and TRBJ2-5; D is possibly TRBD1 or TRBD2 (5 bases each). This CDR3 has 15 residues. V was pared by 3 bases and J by 1 base, with 12 bases between. As DNA, the CDR3 is TGTGCCAGCAGTTTGATGGGACGAATCCAAGAGACCCAGTACTTC. Translated, it gives CASSLMGRIQETQYF.

The table lists this clonotype with many counts. The chain combines TRBV15 with TRBJ2-1; possibly TRBD1 for D (6 bases). The CDR3 spans 16 residues. Germline V gene data show CDR1 as LNHNV and CDR2 as YYDKDF (reference sequence). Deletions cut 0 bases from V and 0 bases from J, with 9 bases between. CDR3: CATSRDLGASYNEQFF. CDR3 sequence (DNA): TGTGCCACCAGCAGAGATTTGGGGGCCTCCTACAATGAGCAGTTCTTC.

This clonotype showed up just a few times. The chain combines TRBV5-1 with TRBJ2-7; D gene unclear. Germline lookup yields CDR1 SGHRS and CDR2 YFSETQ. Between the trimmed V and J ends, which lost 0 bases and 4 bases, there was a span of 8 bases. The CDR3 is made up of 13 amino acids. CDR3 bases: TGCGCCAGCAGCTTGGGCAAGGAATACGAGCAGTACTTC. It translates to CASSLGKEYEQYF.

This clonotype was found many times. V is TRBV5-1 and J is TRBJ2-3; D might be TRBD2 (5 bases). V was trimmed by 2 bases and J by 2 bases, leaving 12 bases between them. This CDR3 is 15 amino acids long. CDR1 is SGHRS, CDR2 YFSETQ, per germline. The CDR3 DNA reads TGCGCCAGCAGCTTCGGGGAAAGCTACACAGATACGCAGTATTTT. Translation gives CASSFGESYTDTQYF.

The table lists this clonotype with many counts. V and J are TRBV5-1 and TRBJ1-1, with a weak D call TRBD1 (5 bases). CDR1 is SGHRS and CDR2 is YFSETQ in the germline V gene. V shed 4 bases and J shed 2 bases, with 18 bases lying between them. The CDR3 length is 16 residues. CDR3 loop: CASSHFERGLNTEAFF. For the CDR3, the DNA is TGCGCCAGCAGCCATTTCGAACGGGGACTAAACACTGAAGCTTTCTTT.

The genes are TRBV7-8 and TRBJ2-2; 7 bases match TRBD2. Unmatched junction bases numbered 10, after V lost 5 bases and J lost 1 base. CDR1 is SGHVS and CDR2 is FQNEAQ in the germline V gene. The CDR3 contains 17 residues. The CDR3 protein is CASSPVMVAGNTGELFF. CDR3 coding DNA: TGTGCCAGCAGCCCAGTGATGGTAGCGGGGAACACCGGGGAGCTGTTTTTT.

This clonotype was detected only a few times. The chain has TRBV6-5 and TRBJ1-6, with TRBD1 matching over 8 bases. Germline lookup yields CDR1 MNHEY and CDR2 SVGAGI. The CDR3 runs to 15 residues. The V segment lost 1 base and the J segment 7 bases; nucleotides outside the gene matches: 3. The CDR3 bases are TGTGCCAGCAGTTACTATCAGGGGGCGAATTCACCCCTCCACTTT. As protein: CASSYYQGANSPLHF.

This clonotype occurred a few times. This chain joins TRBV20-1 and TRBJ2-7, with 7 positions matching TRBD2. The CDR3 covers 15 residues. Germline V CDR1 and CDR2: DFQATT, SNEGSKA (reference sequence). CDR3: CFARDRAGVSYEQYV. The CDR3, as DNA: TGCTTTGCTAGAGATAGGGCGGGGGTCTCCTACGAGCAGTACGTC.

The sample holds many counts of this clonotype. The genes are TRBV7-2 and TRBJ2-2, with D tentatively TRBD1 (6 bases). In germline, CDR1 is SGHTA, CDR2 FQGNSA. The V and J ends lost 4 bases and 6 bases respectively, with 12 bases between them. The CDR3 is 14 amino acids. This CDR3 is CASSSWGPSGELFF. CDR3 bases: TGTGCCAGCAGCTCGTGGGGGCCATCCGGGGAGCTGTTTTTT.

This clonotype was observed a few times. The J gene is TRBJ2-4, the V gene TRBV7-6; TRBD2 might be the D (6 bases). The CDR3 totals 15 residues. The V and J ends lost 5 bases and 9 bases respectively, with 20 bases between them. Germline lookup yields CDR1 SGHVS and CDR2 FNYEAQ. For the CDR3, the DNA is TGTGCCAGCAGCCGAACGCGAGGGATGGGGGGCATTCAGTACTTC. It encodes CASSRTRGMGGIQYF. The full variable domain, with the rest looked up from reference TRBV7-6 and TRBJ2-4, is GAGVSQSPRYKVTKRGQDVALRCDPISGHVSLYWYRQALGQGPEFLTYFNYEAQQDKSGLPNDRFSAERPEGSISTLTIQRTEQRDSAMYRCASSRTRGMGGIQYFGAGTRLSVL.

This clonotype was recorded many times. The J gene is TRBJ2-1, the V gene TRBV6-5; 10 nucleotides align to TRBD1. The CDR3 contains 15 residues. Unmatched junction bases numbered 5, after V lost 5 bases and J lost 4 bases. Germline V gives CDR1 MNHEY, CDR2 SVGAGI. The CDR3 reads CASSNDRGLYNEQFF. The DNA for the CDR3 is TGTGCCAGCAGTAACGACAGGGGGCTGTACAATGAGCAGTTCTTC.

The chain combines TRBV9 with TRBJ2-2; unclear D gene. The V gene's germline CDR1 is SGDLS and CDR2 YYNGEE. Between the trimmed V and J ends, which lost 0 bases and 6 bases, there was a span of 12 bases. The CDR3 has 15 amino acids. The CDR3 reads CASSVEVGLAGELFF. The CDR3 DNA reads as TGTGCCAGCAGCGTAGAAGTTGGGTTAGCCGGGGAGCTGTTTTTT.

This clonotype was seen at least ten times. This rearrangement joins TRBV28 to TRBJ2-7, with TRBD1 matching over 8 bases. V was clipped by 5 bases and J by 4 bases; unmatched bases: 13. The CDR3 spans 16 residues. Per germline, CDR1 MDHEN and CDR2 SYDVKM. The CDR3 DNA reads as TGTGCCAGCAGTCCAACAGACCGGGACAGGCGATACGAGCAGTACGTC. Amino acid sequence: CASSPTDRDRRYEQYV.

This clonotype was seen many times. This rearrangement joins TRBV9 to TRBJ1-2; D gene uncertain. Between the trimmed V and J ends, which lost 4 bases and 5 bases, there was a span of 12 bases. CDR1 and CDR2 from the germline V gene are SGDLS and YYNGEE. The CDR3 is 13 amino acids. The CDR3 reads CASSSDSRYGYTF. For the CDR3, the DNA is TGTGCCAGCAGCTCCGATTCCCGGTATGGCTACACCTTC.

This clonotype was observed a few times. The genes are TRBV7-8 and TRBJ2-7; TRBD1 matches 7 bases. The ends lost 5 bases at V and 7 bases at J; junction bases unmatched: 11. Per germline, CDR1 SGHVS and CDR2 FQNEAQ. CDR3 size: 14 residues. The CDR3 DNA reads TGTGCCAGCAGCGGCCTCGGACAGGCGAGGGAGCAGTACTTC. As protein: CASSGLGQAREQYF. Together with reference TRBV7-8 and TRBJ2-7, the CDR3 gives the full variable domain: GAGVSQSPRYKVAKRGQDVALRCDPISGHVSLFWYQQALGQGPEFLTYFQNEAQLDKSGLPSDRFFAERPEGSVSTLKIQRTQQEDSAVYLCASSGLGQAREQYFGPGTRLTVT.

This clonotype showed up just a few times. The V call is TRBV19, the J call TRBJ2-3; unclear D gene. Between the trimmed V and J ends, which lost 3 bases and 0 bases, there was a span of 7 bases. Per the germline V gene, CDR1 is LNHDA and CDR2 is SQIVND (reference sequence). The CDR3 extends over 14 amino acids. CDR3 DNA: TGTGCCAGTAGTATTGGGCATAGCACAGATACGCAGTATTTT. This codes for CASSIGHSTDTQYF.

This clonotype was observed a few times. The chain is built from TRBV7-3 and TRBJ2-1; 9 bases are a match to TRBD2. The CDR3 has 16 amino acids. Germline V gives CDR1 SGHTA, CDR2 FQGTGA. V lost 5 bases to trimming and J lost 4 bases; unmatched junction nucleotides: 9. The CDR3 region is CASSPEPAGGYNEQFF. CDR3 DNA: TGTGCCAGCAGCCCGGAGCCAGCGGGGGGTTACAATGAGCAGTTCTTC.

The sample holds a few counts of this clonotype. The V gene is TRBV9, the J gene TRBJ1-2, with TRBD1 matching 9 bases. Germline loops: CDR1 SGDLS, CDR2 YYNGEE. The CDR3 is 15 amino acids. V lost 4 bases, J lost 5 bases, and 9 bases stayed unmatched. CDR3 in DNA: TGTGCCAGCAGCCTTAAGACAGGGGGGAATTATGGCTACACCTTC. Amino acid sequence: CASSLKTGGNYGYTF.

This clonotype has a handful of counts. This chain uses TRBV7-9 with TRBJ2-1, with 7 bases that match TRBD2. Germline trimming cut 5 bases from V and 15 bases from J; bases unmatched to any gene: 10. The length of the CDR3 is 12 residues. The germline gives CDR1 SEHNR, CDR2 FQNEAQ (reference sequence). The CDR3 DNA reads as TGTGCCAGCAGCCCCTCACGGGGGGTTGCGTTCTTC. Translated: CASSPSRGVAFF.

This clonotype was counted at least ten times. The chain links TRBV6-1 to TRBJ1-6; D uncertain. The V and J ends lost 4 bases and 4 bases respectively, with 8 bases between them. Germline assignment: CDR1 MNHNS and CDR2 SASEGT. The CDR3 is 14 amino acids. CDR3 bases: TGTGCCAGCAGTGGAGACGGTTATAATTCACCCCTCCACTTT. This sequence encodes CASSGDGYNSPLHF.

There are a few counts of this clonotype. This chain connects TRBV7-2 to TRBJ1-4; 12 bases align to TRBD1. The germline CDR1 and CDR2 sequences are SGHTA and FQGNSA. V was clipped by 3 bases and J by 3 bases; unmatched bases: 5. This CDR3 is built from 17 residues. CDR3 sequence reads: CASSFPGQGAANEKLFF. Written as DNA, the CDR3 is TGTGCCAGCAGCTTCCCGGGACAGGGGGCGGCTAATGAAAAACTGTTTTTT.

The V gene is TRBV7-9, the J gene TRBJ1-4, with TRBD1 matching over 9 bases. The V gene end was trimmed by 5 bases and the J gene end by 8 bases; junction bases not matched to a gene: 9. CDR1 SEHNR and CDR2 FQNEAQ come from the germline V gene (reference sequence). This CDR3 is built from 15 residues. CDR3 DNA sequence: TGTGCCAGCAGCGCCCGGGACAGGGCCGGGGAAAAACTGTTTTTT. It codes for CASSARDRAGEKLFF. Complete variable domain (other parts from reference TRBV7-9 and TRBJ1-4): DTGVSQNPRHKITKRGQNVTFRCDPISEHNRLYWYRQTLGQGPEFLTYFQNEAQLEKSRLLSDRFSAERPKGSFSTLEIQRTEQGDSAMYLCASSARDRAGEKLFFGSGTQLSVL.

This clonotype was observed a few times. This chain connects TRBV7-2 to TRBJ2-3; TRBD2 aligns across 11 bases. Germline CDR1 SGHTA, CDR2 FQGNSA. CDR3 length: 17 residues. J lost 5 bases, V lost 1 base, and 8 bases had no gene match. CDR3 residues: CASSLVGSGGAVDTQYF. CDR3 sequence (DNA): TGTGCCAGCAGCTTAGTTGGTAGCGGGGGGGCCGTAGATACGCAGTATTTT.

This clonotype came up many times. The chain employs TRBV12-3 or TRBV12-4 and TRBJ2-5; D may be TRBD1 (5 bases). V was trimmed by 0 bases and J by 3 bases, leaving 14 bases between them. CDR3 size: 16 residues. The CDR3 DNA reads as TGTGCCAGCAGTTTAGCCCGCCAGGGTTTTGAAGAGACCCAGTACTTC. Amino acids: CASSLARQGFEETQYF.

This clonotype was observed at least ten times. V is TRBV24-1 and J is TRBJ2-1; perhaps TRBD2 as D (5 bases). CDR3 length equals 14 residues. Trimming took off 4 bases at V and 15 bases at J, with 21 bases between the two ends. The germline V gene has CDR1 KGHDR and CDR2 SFDVKD. Written as DNA, the CDR3 is TGTGCCACCAGTGAATCGGTGGTCCGGGAAGTGTGGTTCTTC. It translates to CATSESVVREVWFF.

The chain employs TRBV28 and TRBJ2-2, with no clear D. CDR1 and CDR2 from the germline V gene are MDHEN and SYDVKM. This CDR3 is built from 12 residues. V lost 5 bases to trimming and J lost 3 bases, with 4 bases between them. In DNA, the CDR3 is TGTGCCAGCAGTGCCTACACCGGGGAGCTGTTTTTT. It yields the protein CASSAYTGELFF.

There are many counts of this clonotype. The chain uses TRBV18 and TRBJ1-6, with D possibly matching TRBD1 (5 bases). The V end lost 1 base, the J end lost 7 bases, and 14 bases lay between the germline ends. This CDR3 is 16 amino acids long. Germline lookup yields CDR1 KGHSH and CDR2 LQKENI. CDR3 protein: CASSPRAGTGNSPLHF. CDR3 bases: TGTGCCAGCTCACCACGGGCCGGGACGGGCAATTCACCCCTCCACTTT.

This sequence joins TRBV4-1 and TRBJ1-3; D perhaps matches TRBD1 (6 bases). The CDR3 has 14 amino acids. Trimming took 3 bases from V and 9 from J, leaving 15 bases between them. Germline V lookup: CDR1 MGHRA, CDR2 YSYEKL. The CDR3 DNA sequence: TGCGCCAGCAGCCATGGAACAGGGCCCAGCACCATATATTTT. Amino acids: CASSHGTGPSTIYF.